Listed here are 20 T cell receptor beta chains from one sample, sequenced in a study of T-cell reconstitution after alpha-beta-depleted transplantation in children. TCRbeta library construction was performed incorporating unique molecular identifiers. TCRdb used MiXCR to reprocess the PCR reads, holding one entry per CDR3 protein. The data hold a few hundred thousand distinct CDR3 sequences, with around 17% observed a single time. The source material was PBMCs from the stem cell graft donor, sampled from the stem cell graft. The receptor source for this set is a human donor who donated a stem cell graft to a child with acute lymphoblastic leukemia.

The chain recombines TRBV5-1 with TRBJ1-4; tentative D call: TRBD1 (5 bases). V dropped 4 bases and J dropped 4 bases, with 17 bases sitting between them. The V gene's germline CDR1 is SGHRS and CDR2 YFSETQ. This CDR3 spans 16 amino acids. This CDR3 is CASSAGVRSINEKLFF. Here the CDR3 DNA reads TGCGCCAGCAGCGCGGGGGTGAGGTCGATTAATGAAAAACTGTTTTTT.

This clonotype was observed a few times. The chain combines TRBV12-3 or TRBV12-4 with TRBJ2-2, with D hard to call. V gave up 7 bases and J gave up 6 bases, with 15 bases separating them. The CDR3 runs 14 residues. The CDR3 spells CASTTRLGSGELFF. In DNA form, the CDR3 reads TGTGCCAGCACCACCAGACTGGGGTCCGGGGAGCTGTTTTTT.

This clonotype showed up just a few times. V usage is TRBV12-3 or TRBV12-4 and J usage is TRBJ2-1; D gene uncertain. The CDR3 covers 14 residues. The V gene lost 7 bases and the J gene lost 1 base, with 11 bases spanning the gap. The CDR3 coding sequence is TGTGCCAGCATAAGGGTTCCATCCTACAATGAGCAGTTCTTC. As protein: CASIRVPSYNEQFF.

In this sample, this clonotype turned up a few times. V is TRBV5-1 and J is TRBJ1-2; TRBD1 aligns across 7 bases. This CDR3 has 15 amino acids. Germline CDR1 and CDR2: SGHRS and YFSETQ. Unmatched junction bases numbered 11, after V lost 1 base and J lost 8 bases. The CDR3 region has the DNA TGCGCCAGCAGCTTGACGAACAGGGGCGATCGGGGCTACACCTTC. Residues: CASSLTNRGDRGYTF.

The rearrangement links TRBV7-2 to TRBJ2-2; D is undetermined. V dropped 7 bases and J dropped 0 bases, with 6 bases sitting between them. Germline loops: CDR1 SGHTA, CDR2 FQGNSA. The CDR3 runs to 13 residues. This CDR3 reads CASTSPNTGELFF. CDR3 DNA sequence: TGTGCCAGCACGAGTCCGAACACCGGGGAGCTGTTTTTT. The full variable domain, rest sourced from reference TRBV7-2 and TRBJ2-2, is GAGVSQSPSNKVTEKGKDVELRCDPISGHTALYWYRQSLGQGLEFLIYFQGNSAPDKSGLPSDRFSAERTGGSVSTLTIQRTQQEDSAVYLCASTSPNTGELFFGEGSRLTVL.

Only a few counts were recorded for this clonotype. This chain joins TRBV12-3 or TRBV12-4 and TRBJ1-2; D gene uncertain. The V gene lost 7 bases and the J gene lost 2 bases, with 17 bases spanning the gap. The CDR3 contains 15 residues. The CDR3 protein is CASTPFGRLNYGYTF. DNA for the CDR3: TGTGCCAGCACCCCCTTCGGGAGACTAAACTATGGCTACACCTTC.

The chain joins TRBV21-1 to TRBJ1-5. TRBV21-1 is recorded as a pseudogene. This CDR3 spans 18 amino acids. The CDR3 coding sequence is TGTGCCAGCAGCAAAGTTAAAGGGTTAGGGAGTAGCAATCAGCCCCAGCATTTT. This translates into CASSKVKGLGSSNQPQHF.

The chain joins TRBV6-5 to TRBJ1-4; D not certain. V was trimmed by 0 bases and J by 10 bases, leaving 9 bases between them. The CDR3 has 13 residues. CDR1 is MNHEY, CDR2 SVGAGI, per germline. In DNA form, the CDR3 reads TGTGCCAGCAGTTACTCTGGGCCGGGAAAACTGTTTTTT. This sequence encodes CASSYSGPGKLFF.

As to this clonotype: A junction boundary mismatches the germline segment, possibly from a read error. This chain joins TRBV15 and TRBJ2-1, with D tentatively TRBD2 (7 bases). The V gene's germline CDR1 is LNHNV and CDR2 YYDKDF (reference sequence). There are 12 residues in the CDR3. CDR3 residues: CATSRDGGGPSF. The CDR3 coding sequence is TGTGCCACCAGCAGAGATGGCGGGGGCCCGTCATTC.

This clonotype was observed a few times. The gene calls are TRBV10-3 and TRBJ2-1; 14 bases map to TRBD2. Unmatched junction bases numbered 0, after V lost 2 bases and J lost 9 bases. Germline V gene sequence: CDR1 ENHRY, CDR2 SYGVKD. This CDR3 spans 14 amino acids. The CDR3 nucleotides are TGTGCCATCAGTGAGGGACTAGCGGGAGGTGAGCAGTTCTTC. Translated: CAISEGLAGGEQFF.

This clonotype appeared a few times. The chain links TRBV29-1 to TRBJ1-1; D is undetermined. V was clipped by 4 bases and J by 3 bases, with 3 bases between them. This CDR3 is built from 10 residues. Looked up from germline, CDR1 is SQVTM and CDR2 is ANQGSEA. CDR3 nucleotides: TGCAGCGTTGTGTACACTGAAGCTTTCTTT. Encoded protein: CSVVYTEAFF.

V gene TRBV19 combines with J gene TRBJ2-5, with D perhaps TRBD1 (5 bases). V dropped 5 bases and J dropped 0 bases, with 16 bases sitting between them. CDR1 LNHDA and CDR2 SQIVND come from the germline V gene (reference sequence). The CDR3 is 16 residues long. This CDR3 reads CASSPQGTPDQETQYF. Written as DNA, the CDR3 is TGTGCCAGTAGTCCTCAGGGAACACCTGACCAAGAGACCCAGTACTTC.

This clonotype was recorded a few times. The gene calls are TRBV20-1 and TRBJ2-7; D is uncertain. The V and J ends lost 4 bases and 2 bases respectively, with 9 bases between them. CDR3 size: 12 residues. Germline values: CDR1 DFQATT, CDR2 SNEGSKA (reference sequence). DNA for the CDR3: TGCAGTGCTATCAGTTCGGCCTACGAGCAGTACTTC. This codes for CSAISSAYEQYF.

This clonotype has just a few counts. The chain links TRBV2 to TRBJ2-1, with a tentative D call TRBD1 (8 bases). Trimming pared 11 bases from V and 3 bases from J, leaving 17 bases between. CDR1 and CDR2 from the germline V gene are SNHLY and FYNNEI. This CDR3 contains 14 residues. CDR3 coding DNA: TGTGCCGGAGGGAGCGGGACAGGCTACAATGAGCAGTTCTTC. Its protein product is CAGGSGTGYNEQFF.

This clonotype appeared a few times. This sequence joins TRBV24-1 and TRBJ2-5, with TRBD1 as a possible D gene (6 bases). CDR3 length: 14 residues. CDR1 is KGHDR, CDR2 SFDVKD, per germline. V gave up 7 bases and J gave up 4 bases, with 15 bases separating them. Here the CDR3 DNA reads TGTGCCACCAGGGGAAAGGACAGATCAGAGACCCAGTACTTC. It encodes CATRGKDRSETQYF.

V is TRBV7-9 and J is TRBJ2-7, with unresolved D. Germline lookup yields CDR1 SEHNR and CDR2 FQNEAQ (reference sequence). The germline V and J ends were trimmed by 4 bases and 4 bases, with 8 bases remaining between them. The CDR3 runs 12 residues. The CDR3 DNA follows: TGTGCCAGCAGCTCCTGGGAATACGAGCAGTACTTC. It translates to CASSSWEYEQYF.

This clonotype was counted a few times. The chain has TRBV4-1 and TRBJ2-3, with TRBD2 identical over 9 bases. The CDR3 runs to 15 residues. Germline V gene data show CDR1 as MGHRA and CDR2 as YSYEKL. The V gene end was trimmed by 6 bases and the J gene end by 3 bases; junction bases not matched to a gene: 7. The CDR3 DNA sequence: TGCGCCAGCAGTCCTAGCGGGATCGGGACAGATACGCAGTATTTT. It codes for CASSPSGIGTDTQYF.

The chain employs TRBV12-3 or TRBV12-4 and TRBJ2-7; maybe TRBD1 (7 bases). CDR3 length equals 15 residues. V was cut by 1 base and J by 6 bases, with 16 bases left in between. In DNA, the CDR3 is TGTGCCAGCAGTTTAGGGCAGGGGGGACCCCTCGAGCAGTACTTC. Encoded protein: CASSLGQGGPLEQYF.

V is TRBV7-9 and J is TRBJ1-2; D perhaps matches TRBD1 (5 bases). Deletions cut 4 bases from V and 8 bases from J, with 20 bases between. The CDR3 extends over 15 amino acids. Looked up from germline, CDR1 is SEHNR and CDR2 is FQNEAQ (reference sequence). The CDR3 sequence is CASSSRGREEYGYTF. As DNA, the CDR3 is TGTGCCAGCAGCTCAAGGGGCAGGGAGGAATACGGCTACACCTTC.

This rearrangement joins TRBV12-3 or TRBV12-4 to TRBJ2-1; TRBD1 is a possible D gene (5 bases). With 3 bases removed from V and 6 bases from J, the gap between germline ends came to 12 bases. The CDR3 runs 14 residues. CDR3 sequence: CASSFPLRANEQFF. The CDR3 region has the DNA TGTGCCAGCAGTTTTCCCCTCAGGGCCAATGAGCAGTTCTTC.